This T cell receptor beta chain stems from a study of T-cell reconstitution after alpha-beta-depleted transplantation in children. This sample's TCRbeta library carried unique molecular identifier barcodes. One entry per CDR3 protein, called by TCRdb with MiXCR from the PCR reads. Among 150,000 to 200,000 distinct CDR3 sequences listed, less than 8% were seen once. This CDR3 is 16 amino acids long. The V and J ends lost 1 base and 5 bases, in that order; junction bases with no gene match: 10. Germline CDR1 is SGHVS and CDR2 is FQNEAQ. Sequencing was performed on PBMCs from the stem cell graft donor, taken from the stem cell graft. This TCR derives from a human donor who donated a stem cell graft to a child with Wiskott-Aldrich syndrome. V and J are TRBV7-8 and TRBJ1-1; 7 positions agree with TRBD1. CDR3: CASSLVPTPGGTEAFF. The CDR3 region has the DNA TGTGCCAGCAGCTTAGTACCCACACCAGGGGGGACTGAAGCTTTCTTT. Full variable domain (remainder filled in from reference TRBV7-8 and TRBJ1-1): GAGVSQSPRYKVAKRGQDVALRCDPISGHVSLFWYQQALGQGPEFLTYFQNEAQLDKSGLPSDRFFAERPEGSVSTLKIQRTQQEDSAVYLCASSLVPTPGGTEAFFGQGTRLTVV.